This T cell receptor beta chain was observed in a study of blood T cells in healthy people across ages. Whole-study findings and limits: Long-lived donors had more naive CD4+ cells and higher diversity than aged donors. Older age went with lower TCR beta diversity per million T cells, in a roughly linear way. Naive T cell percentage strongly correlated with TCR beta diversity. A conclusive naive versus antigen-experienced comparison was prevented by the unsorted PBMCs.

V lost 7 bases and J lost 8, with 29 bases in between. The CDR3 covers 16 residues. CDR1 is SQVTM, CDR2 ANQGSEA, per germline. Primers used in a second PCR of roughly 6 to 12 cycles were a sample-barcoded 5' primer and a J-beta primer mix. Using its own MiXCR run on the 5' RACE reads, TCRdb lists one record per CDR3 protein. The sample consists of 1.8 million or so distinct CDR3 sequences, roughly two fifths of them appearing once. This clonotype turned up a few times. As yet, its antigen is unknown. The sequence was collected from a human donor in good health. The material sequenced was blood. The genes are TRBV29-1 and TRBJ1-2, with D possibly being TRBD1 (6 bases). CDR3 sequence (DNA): TGCAGCGCCGAGTCGACAGGAGACGACCTGCGAGGAGGCTACACCTTC. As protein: CSAESTGDDLRGGYTF.